This record concerns one T cell receptor beta chain sequence. These data belong to a study of untreated major depressive disorder. Libraries were prepared by immunoSEQ multiplex PCR; TCRdb keeps only in-frame clonotypes and omits some of them. Among 20,000 to 25,000 clones listed, 85% to 90% were seen once. Enrichment usually gave 85% to 95% pure CD4+ T cells. V gave up 0 bases and J gave up 2 bases, with 8 bases separating them. CDR1 and CDR2 from the germline V gene are SGHRS and YFSETQ. CDR3 size: 14 residues. The clonotype originates from a woman aged 40 to 50 in good health. Sequenced input: CD4+ T cells from PBMCs. V and J are TRBV5-1 and TRBJ1-1; D is unresolved. CDR3 nucleotides: TGCGCCAGCAGCTTGGGTAGTTTTAACACTGAAGCTTTCTTT. Translation: CASSLGSFNTEAFF.